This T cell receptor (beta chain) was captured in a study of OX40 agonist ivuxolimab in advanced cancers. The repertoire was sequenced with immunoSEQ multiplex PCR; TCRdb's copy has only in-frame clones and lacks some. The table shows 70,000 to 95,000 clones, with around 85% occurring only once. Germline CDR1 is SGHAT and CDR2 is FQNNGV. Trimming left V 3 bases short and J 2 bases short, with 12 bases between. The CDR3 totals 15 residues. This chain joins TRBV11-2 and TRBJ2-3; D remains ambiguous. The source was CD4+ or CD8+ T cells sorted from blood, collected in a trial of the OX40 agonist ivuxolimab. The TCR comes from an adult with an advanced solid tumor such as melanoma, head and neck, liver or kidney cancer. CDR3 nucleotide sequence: TGTGCCAGCAGCTTTCCCCTGGACCTCACAGATACGCAGTATTTT. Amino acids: CASSFPLDLTDTQYF.